This T cell receptor beta chain is drawn from a study of cytomegalovirus exposure and HLA in healthy donors. The study's findings and limits: Immune exposure information comprised only CMV serostatus.

The CDR3 sequence is 15 residues long. In germline, CDR1 is SGHRS, CDR2 YFSETQ. The V end lost 4 bases, the J end lost 7 bases, and 20 bases lay between the germline ends. It was with 60 Vbeta and 13 Jbeta primers that the PCR ran. TCRdb's table, derived via immunoSEQ multiplex PCR, lists solely in-frame clones and lacks some. The repertoire holds over 70,000 clones, with roughly 70% as singletons. Of note for this clone: What it binds is unknown.

At the time of sampling, donors were nominally healthy, though unrecorded immune exposures were likely. This TCR was sampled from a woman between 45 and 65 years old in good health and CMV-seropositive. The chain has TRBV5-1 and TRBJ1-2; D is undetermined. Sequencing was carried out using PBMCs. The CDR3 bases are TGCGCCAGCAGCCTGGCCTCCAGGCTGGGTGCTGGCTACACCTTC. It is translated as CASSLASRLGAGYTF.